The clone carrying this TCR beta chain has ten or more counts. Antigen specificity is unknown. This specimen belongs to a study of regulatory T cells in long-lasting Graves disease. CDR3 length: 14 amino acids. J gave up 3 bases and V 1 base, and 2 bases lay outside the gene matches. Germline CDR1 reads SGHTA; CDR2 reads FQGTGA. Study-level results: Only peripheral blood was studied, not thyroid tissue.

iRepertoire HTBI primers and Arm-PCR of CDR3 regions built TCR beta libraries. Using its own MiXCR run on the multiplex PCR reads, TCRdb lists one record per CDR3 protein. The sample lists roughly 450,000 distinct CDR3 sequences, 20% to 25% occurring once. Time point specified: persistent/refractory GD, antithyroid drugs over 5 years with positive TRAb. RNA isolated from PBMCs was used to make the TCR library. The J gene is TRBJ1-1, the V gene TRBV7-3; 7 bases match TRBD1. Material: peripheral blood mononuclear cells (PBMCs), obtained when the disease was refractory, from a patient treated with antithyroid drugs. The sequence derives from a female donor with Graves disease. CDR3 in DNA: TGTGCCAGCAGCTTAAACAGGGGTGACACTGAAGCTTTCTTT. Translating it yields CASSLNRGDTEAFF. Together with reference TRBV7-3 and TRBJ1-1, the CDR3 gives the full variable domain: GAGVSQTPSNKVTEKGKYVELRCDPISGHTALYWYRQSLGQGPEFLIYFQGTGAADDSGLPNDRFFAVRPEGSVSTLKIQRTERGDSAVYLCASSLNRGDTEAFFGQGTRLTVV.